A selection of T cell receptor beta chains follows, all from one sample in a study of cytomegalovirus exposure and HLA in healthy donors. Produced via immunoSEQ multiplex PCR; TCRdb's table is partial and in-frame only. The repertoire holds 100,000 to 140,000 clones, with roughly 70% as singletons. The sequencing input was PBMCs. These receptors all come from a woman between 40 and 50 years old in good health and CMV-seropositive. Each CDR3 is given with its conserved first and last residue. Each record gives: clone size, V gene, CDR3 length, J gene, D gene, CDR3 DNA, CDR3 protein. A D gene is named only where the DNA matches it firmly. The listing skips clone size in some rows; elsewhere it reads once, few, many or a size class.

size: NA
V: TRBV2
length: 17
J: TRBJ1-6
D: NA
DNA: TGTGCCAGCAGTGAACGAGGAGGGAACTCCTATAATTCACCCCTCCACTTT
CDR3: CASSERGGNSYNSPLHF

size: NA
V: TRBV27
length: 15
J: TRBJ2-3
D: NA
DNA: TGTGCCAGCGGTCTCAGGGGGGCTTCAGGAGATACGCAGTATTTT
CDR3: CASGLRGASGDTQYF

size: NA
V: TRBV18
length: 13
J: TRBJ2-4
D: NA
DNA: TGTGCCAGCTCATCTCGGTCCACAGACATTCAGTACTTC
CDR3: CASSSRSTDIQYF

size: NA
V: TRBV6-1
length: 15
J: TRBJ2-1
D: NA
DNA: TGTGCCAGCAGGATAAATATTCATGGCGGTAGTGAGCAGTTCTTC
CDR3: CASRINIHGGSEQFF

size: once
V: TRBV29-1
length: 11
J: TRBJ2-1
D: TRBD2
DNA: TGCAGCGCCGTAGCGGGGGCCGAGCGGTTCTTC
CDR3: CSAVAGAERFF

size: NA
V: TRBV6-5
length: 13
J: TRBJ1-1
D: NA
DNA: TGTGCCAGCACTGGGCAGATGAACACTGAAGCTTTCTTT
CDR3: CASTGQMNTEAFF

size: NA
V: TRBV6-4
length: 11
J: TRBJ1-1
D: NA
DNA: TGTGCCAGCAGTGAGACAGGCTCGGCTTTTTTT
CDR3: CASSETGSAFF

size: NA
V: TRBV5-4
length: 18
J: TRBJ1-2
D: TRBD1
DNA: TGTGCCAGCAGCTTGGGAAGAGGCAGGGGGATTGGTAACTATGGCTACACCTTC
CDR3: CASSLGRGRGIGNYGYTF

size: NA
V: TRBV6-5
length: 14
J: TRBJ2-7
D: TRBD2
DNA: TGTGCCAGCAGTTACGATCTGCGGGGGTACGAGCAGTACTTC
CDR3: CASSYDLRGYEQYF

size: NA
V: TRBV5-6
length: 15
J: TRBJ1-3
D: NA
DNA: TGTGCCAGCAGCTTTACATCCTCGGGGGGAAACACCATATATTTT
CDR3: CASSFTSSGGNTIYF

size: NA
V: TRBV10-1
length: 16
J: TRBJ1-4
D: TRBD1
DNA: TGCGCCAGCAGGGATGACAGGGGGCGACGTAATGAAAAACTGTTTTTT
CDR3: CASRDDRGRRNEKLFF

size: NA
V: TRBV19
length: 15
J: TRBJ2-1
D: NA
DNA: TGTGCCAGTAGTATTGGGCAGGGCCCCTACAATGAGCAGTTCTTC
CDR3: CASSIGQGPYNEQFF

size: NA
V: TRBV19
length: 15
J: TRBJ1-2
D: TRBD1
DNA: TGTGCCAGTAGTATTTCAGGGGGCGCTGGCTATGGCTACACCTTC
CDR3: CASSISGGAGYGYTF

size: few
V: TRBV7-9
length: 15
J: TRBJ1-6
D: NA
DNA: TGTGCCAGCAGCTTAATGCCGGGGAGTAATTCACCCCTCAACTTT
CDR3: CASSLMPGSNSPLNF

size: NA
V: TRBV5-5
length: 11
J: TRBJ2-7
D: NA
DNA: TGTGCCAGCAGTTCCCAATACGAGCAGTACTTC
CDR3: CASSSQYEQYF

size: few
V: TRBV6-5
length: 14
J: TRBJ2-5
D: TRBD2
DNA: TGTGCCAGCAGTTACGGCGGGGGAACTGAGACCCAGTACTTC
CDR3: CASSYGGGTETQYF

size: NA
V: TRBV29-1
length: 13
J: TRBJ2-7
D: TRBD1
DNA: TGCAGCGTTGGGTCAGGGGGTGCCTACGAGCAGTACTTC
CDR3: CSVGSGGAYEQYF

size: few
V: TRBV11-2
length: 14
J: TRBJ1-2
D: NA
DNA: TGTGCCAGCAGCTTCCTAACAGGGCAGGATGGCTACACCTTC
CDR3: CASSFLTGQDGYTF

size: NA
V: TRBV2
length: 13
J: TRBJ2-1
D: NA
DNA: TGTGCCAGCAGTTCCAAGCCCGGCAATGAGCAGTTCTTC
CDR3: CASSSKPGNEQFF

size: NA
V: TRBV18
length: 15
J: TRBJ1-1
D: NA
DNA: TGTGCCAGCTCACTTTTTTCGGGGTTAGACACTGAAGCTTTCTTT
CDR3: CASSLFSGLDTEAFF

size: NA
V: TRBV30
length: 13
J: TRBJ1-2
D: NA
DNA: TGTGCCTGGAGCTCAGGGTTCATCTATGGCTACACCTTC
CDR3: CAWSSGFIYGYTF

size: NA
V: TRBV7-7
length: 14
J: TRBJ1-4
D: TRBD1
DNA: TGTGCTAGCAGCCCCCCGGGACAGGGATTCGGACTGTTTTTT
CDR3: CASSPPGQGFGLFF

size: NA
V: TRBV9
length: 15
J: TRBJ2-7
D: NA
DNA: TGTGCCAGCAGCGTTGGGGGCAGGGGTTCTACCGAGCAGTACTTC
CDR3: CASSVGGRGSTEQYF

size: few
V: TRBV5-1
length: 17
J: TRBJ2-2
D: TRBD1
DNA: TGCGCCAGCAGCTTGTACATAGGGACAGGGGACACCGGGGAGCTGTTTTTT
CDR3: CASSLYIGTGDTGELFF

size: NA
V: TRBV5-1
length: 17
J: TRBJ2-7
D: TRBD2
DNA: TGCGCCAGCAGCTTGGGACTAGCGGGGGCTGGCTCCTACGAGCAGTACTTC
CDR3: CASSLGLAGAGSYEQYF

size: NA
V: TRBV19
length: 13
J: TRBJ1-2
D: NA
DNA: TGTGCCAGTAGTATAGGGGGGGGCTATGGCTACACCTTC
CDR3: CASSIGGGYGYTF

size: NA
V: TRBV5-1
length: 15
J: TRBJ2-5
D: TRBD2
DNA: TGCGCCAGCAGCTTGGTCGGGGGGGACCAAGAGACCCAGTACTTC
CDR3: CASSLVGGDQETQYF

size: NA
V: TRBV5-1
length: 13
J: TRBJ1-1
D: TRBD1
DNA: TGCGCCAGCAGCTTGGGGCAGGGGGCTGAAGCTTTCTTT
CDR3: CASSLGQGAEAFF

size: NA
V: TRBV19
length: 13
J: TRBJ1-1
D: NA
DNA: TGTGCCAGCACCGATAGGGGGTACACTGAAGCTTTCTTT
CDR3: CASTDRGYTEAFF

size: NA
V: TRBV11-2
length: 15
J: TRBJ2-2
D: NA
DNA: TGTGCCAGCAGCTTAGTGGACAGACCCACCGGGGAGCTGTTTTTT
CDR3: CASSLVDRPTGELFF

size: NA
V: TRBV7-2
length: 15
J: TRBJ2-5
D: TRBD1
DNA: TGTGCCAGCAGCTTAGAGAGGGGGCAAGGAGAGACCCAGTACTTC
CDR3: CASSLERGQGETQYF

size: NA
V: TRBV6-1
length: 14
J: TRBJ1-1
D: NA
DNA: TGTGCCAGCAGTCGGGTGGGGAGATGGACTGAAGCTTTCTTT
CDR3: CASSRVGRWTEAFF